This T cell receptor (beta chain) was sequenced during a study of Graves' ophthalmopathy and Graves' hyperthyroidism. Whole-study context: Hyperthyroidism qualified as stable when ophthalmopathy did not develop within 18 months of follow-up.

This clonotype has just a few counts. Its target is not known. The germline gene is not matched at one end of the junction; a read error may be the cause. The study, taken as a whole, reports: A model of 13 signatures distinguished ophthalmopathy from stable hyperthyroidism at 87.88% sensitivity and nearly 82% specificity.

CDR1 is SEHNR, CDR2 FQNEAQ, per germline (reference sequence). The CDR3 contains 12 residues. The sequenced template was RNA, covering the TCR beta CDR3 region. Second-round multiplex PCR came after a first-round RT-PCR that employed HTBI primers. Each CDR3 protein gets one entry after TCRdb re-called the multiplex PCR reads with MiXCR. This sample yields over a million distinct CDR3 sequences, of which 35% to 40% are seen a single time; over 8.5% belongs to the top ten. The rearrangement uses TRBV7-9 and TRBJ2-7; D ambiguous. The sequence came from an adult man with Graves' hyperthyroidism. What was sequenced was peripheral blood or thyroid tissue (not recorded which). The CDR3 is CAGGGRPYERYF. The CDR3 bases are TGTGCTGGCGGCGGTCGTCCCTACGAGCGGTACTTC.